This T cell receptor beta chain was captured by sequencing in a study of blood T cell repertoires in COVID-19. Background on the study: Material from acute and convalescent COVID-19 was sourced from the United States, Italy and Spain. T cells, B-cell-depleted T cells, or PBMCs provided the cDNA or gDNA that served as material.

The CDR3 totals 14 residues. V lost 5 bases to trimming and J lost 2 bases; unmatched junction nucleotides: 4. Germline V gene lookup returns CDR1 MNHNY and CDR2 SVGAGI (reference sequence). Original analysis: The authors estimated nucleated cell counts from reference gene primer amplification. TCRdb's table, derived via immunoSEQ multiplex PCR, lists solely in-frame clones and lacks some. V and J calls and clone size are copied from that table; D and trimming were computed from the DNA. This sample yields over 80,000 clones, of which 80% to 90% are seen a single time; around 20% belongs to the top ten.

The specimen sequenced was peripheral blood. This sequence joins TRBV6-6 and TRBJ2-7; 9 bases are a match to TRBD1. The clonotype comes from a human donor in a cohort sampled during active COVID-19. The CDR3 here is CASSGRQGAYEQYF. The CDR3 coding sequence is TGTGCCAGCAGTGGCCGACAGGGGGCCTACGAGCAGTACTTC.